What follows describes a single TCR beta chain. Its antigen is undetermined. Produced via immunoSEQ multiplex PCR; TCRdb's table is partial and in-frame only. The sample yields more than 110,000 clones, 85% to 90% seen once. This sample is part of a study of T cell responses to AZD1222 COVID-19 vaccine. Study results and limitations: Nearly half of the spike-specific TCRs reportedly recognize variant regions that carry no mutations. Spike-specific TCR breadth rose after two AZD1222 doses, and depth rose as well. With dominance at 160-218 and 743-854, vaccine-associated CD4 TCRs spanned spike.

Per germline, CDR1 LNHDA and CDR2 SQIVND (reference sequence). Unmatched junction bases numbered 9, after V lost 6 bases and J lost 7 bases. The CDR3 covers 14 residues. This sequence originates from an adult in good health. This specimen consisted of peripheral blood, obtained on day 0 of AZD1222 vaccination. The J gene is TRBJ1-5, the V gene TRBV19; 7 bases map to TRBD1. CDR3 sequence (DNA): TGTGCCAGTAGACATCGACAGGGTGAACAGCCCCAGCATTTT. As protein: CASRHRQGEQPQHF.